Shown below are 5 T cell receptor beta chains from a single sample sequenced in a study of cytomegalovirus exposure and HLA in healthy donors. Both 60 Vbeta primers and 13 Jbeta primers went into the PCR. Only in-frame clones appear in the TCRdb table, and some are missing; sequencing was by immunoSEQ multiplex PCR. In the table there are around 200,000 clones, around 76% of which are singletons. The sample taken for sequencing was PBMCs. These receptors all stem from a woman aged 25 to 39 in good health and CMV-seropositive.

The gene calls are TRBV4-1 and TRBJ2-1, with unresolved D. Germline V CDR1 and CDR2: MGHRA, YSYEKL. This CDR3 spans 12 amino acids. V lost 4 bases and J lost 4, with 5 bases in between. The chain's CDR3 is CASSPRYNEQFF. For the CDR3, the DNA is TGCGCCAGCAGCCCCCGTTACAATGAGCAGTTCTTC.

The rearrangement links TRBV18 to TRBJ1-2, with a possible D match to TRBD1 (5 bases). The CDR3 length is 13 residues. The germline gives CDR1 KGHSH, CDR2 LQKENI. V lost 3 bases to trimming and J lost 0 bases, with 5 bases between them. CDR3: CASSPGPNYGYTF. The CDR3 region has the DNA TGTGCCAGCTCACCGGGGCCTAACTATGGCTACACCTTC.

CDR3 DNA: TGTGCCAGCAGTTCCGGGTGGGGGAGGACCTACGAGCAGTACTTC. Its protein product is CASSSGWGRTYEQYF. The chain uses TRBV27 and TRBJ2-7; possibly TRBD2 for D (6 bases). Trimming took off 4 bases at V and 2 bases at J, with 15 bases between the two ends. Germline-derived CDR1 and CDR2 are MNHEY and SMNVEV (reference sequence). The CDR3 has 15 amino acids.

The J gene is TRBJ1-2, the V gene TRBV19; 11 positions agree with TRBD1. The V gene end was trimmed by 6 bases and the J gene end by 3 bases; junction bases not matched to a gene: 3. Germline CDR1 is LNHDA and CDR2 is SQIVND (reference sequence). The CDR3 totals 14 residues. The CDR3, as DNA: TGTGCCAGTAGGAGGGGACAGGGGGACTATGGCTACACCTTC. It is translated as CASRRGQGDYGYTF.

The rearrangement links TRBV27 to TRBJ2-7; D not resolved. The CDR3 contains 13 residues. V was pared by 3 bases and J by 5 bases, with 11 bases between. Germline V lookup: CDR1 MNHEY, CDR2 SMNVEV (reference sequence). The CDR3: CASSLGLGNEQYF. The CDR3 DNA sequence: TGTGCCAGCAGTTTGGGTCTAGGAAACGAGCAGTACTTC.